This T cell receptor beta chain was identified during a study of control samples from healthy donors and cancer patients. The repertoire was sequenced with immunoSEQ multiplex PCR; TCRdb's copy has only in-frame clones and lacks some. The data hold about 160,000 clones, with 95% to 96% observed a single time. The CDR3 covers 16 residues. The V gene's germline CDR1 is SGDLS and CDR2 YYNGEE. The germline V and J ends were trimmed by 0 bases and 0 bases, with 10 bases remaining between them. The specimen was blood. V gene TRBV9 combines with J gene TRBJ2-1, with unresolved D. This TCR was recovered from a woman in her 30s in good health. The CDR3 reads CASSVGPTSSYNEQFF. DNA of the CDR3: TGTGCCAGCAGCGTAGGTCCAACCAGCTCCTACAATGAGCAGTTCTTC.